These 19 T cell receptor beta chains came from one sample sequenced in a study of regulatory T cells in long-lasting Graves disease (dated by TCRdb to about 2021). This specimen's time point label, per the study, means: persistent/refractory GD, antithyroid drugs over 5 years with positive TRAb. For both TCR sequencing and RNA sequencing, RNA was extracted from PBMCs in TRIzol. Library preparation was by multiplex PCR. TCRdb shows the sequencer as Illumina HiSeq 4000. To build TCR beta libraries, CDR3 regions were amplified by Arm-PCR using iRepertoire HTBI primers. TCRdb ran its own pipeline on the public reads, namely fastp trimming at Q25 and MiXCR clone calling, and kept in-frame beta chains. Merged by CDR3 protein, the rows form single entries marked with the most common genes and DNA. This sample comprises fewer than 400,000 distinct CDR3 sequences, less than 25% of them detected only once. Less than 25% of the sample comes from the top ten.

The sample consisted of peripheral blood mononuclear cells (PBMCs), taken when the disease was refractory, from a patient treated with antithyroid drugs. The source is a female donor with Graves disease.

This clonotype showed up many times. The chain employs TRBV7-2 and TRBJ2-7; D gene uncertain. V was clipped by 8 bases and J by 2 bases, with 7 bases between them. Germline V CDR1 and CDR2: SGHTA, FQGNSA. The CDR3 totals 11 residues. The CDR3 nucleotides read TGTGCCAGCGCGGCCACCTACGAGCAGTACTTC. It specifies CASAATYEQYF.

There are a few counts of this clonotype. This rearrangement joins TRBV28 to TRBJ2-1; possible D gene TRBD1, 5 bases. Germline CDR1 is MDHEN and CDR2 is SYDVKM. This CDR3 comprises 15 residues. Between the trimmed V and J ends, which lost 3 bases and 7 bases, there was a span of 16 bases. The CDR3: CASSFQDKPENEQFF. CDR3 bases: TGTGCCAGCAGTTTCCAGGACAAACCTGAGAATGAGCAGTTCTTC.

V is TRBV7-9 and J is TRBJ1-4, with TRBD1 matching over 7 bases. Trimming at V came to 1 base and at J to 5 bases, leaving 1 base not matched to a gene. Germline CDR1 SEHNR, CDR2 FQNEAQ (reference sequence). The CDR3 is made up of 14 amino acids. The CDR3 spells CASSLVTGNEKLFF. The CDR3 DNA reads TGTGCCAGCAGCTTAGTGACAGGGAATGAAAAACTGTTTTTT.

This clonotype showed up just once. The chain joins TRBV20-1 to TRBJ2-3; D not resolved. Germline V lookup: CDR1 DFQATT, CDR2 SNEGSKA (reference sequence). CDR3 length: 13 residues. The ends were cut back, 6 bases at V and 2 bases at J, with 12 bases in the middle. CDR3 nucleotides: TGCAGTGCCCCCTTGTCGAACACAGATACGCAGTATTTT. Its translation is CSAPLSNTDTQYF.

The chain couples TRBV7-9 to TRBJ2-3; D is undetermined. V was trimmed by 4 bases and J by 1 base, leaving 15 bases between them. Germline CDR1 and CDR2: SEHNR and FQNEAQ (reference sequence). The CDR3 sequence is 16 residues long. This CDR3 is CASSSPGEDGTDTQYF. CDR3 nucleotide sequence: TGTGCCAGCAGCTCCCCCGGAGAGGACGGCACAGATACGCAGTATTTT.

Many counts were recorded for this clonotype. The chain recombines TRBV2 with TRBJ1-2; no reliable D call. V shed 1 base and J shed 3 bases, with 6 bases lying between them. Germline V gene sequence: CDR1 SNHLY, CDR2 FYNNEI. The CDR3 loop spans 13 amino acids. The CDR3 protein is CASSEVGHYGYTF. The CDR3 DNA follows: TGTGCCAGCAGTGAAGTGGGCCACTATGGCTACACCTTC.

This clonotype was detected ten times or more. The genes are TRBV11-3 and TRBJ2-7; 10 bases are shared with TRBD1. Germline V gives CDR1 SGHNT, CDR2 YENEEA. Trimming removed 0 bases from V and 2 bases from J; junction bases left unmatched: 4. The CDR3 is 16 residues long. For the CDR3, the DNA is TGTGCCAGCAGCTTAGATCTCGGGACAGGGGCCTACGAGCAGTACTTC. As protein: CASSLDLGTGAYEQYF. Full variable domain (missing parts from reference TRBV11-3 and TRBJ2-7): EAGVVQSPRYKIIEKKQPVAFWCNPISGHNTLYWYLQNLGQGPELLIRYENEEAVDDSQLPKDRFSAERLKGVDSTLKIQPAELGDSAVYLCASSLDLGTGAYEQYFGPGTRLTVT.

The V call is TRBV25-1, the J call TRBJ2-2, with TRBD2 matching over 14 bases. Germline CDR1 and CDR2: MGHDK and SYGVNS. The ends lost 8 bases at V and 4 bases at J; junction bases unmatched: 0. The CDR3 has 14 residues. For the CDR3, the DNA is TGTGCCAGCGGACTAGCGGGAGGCACCGGGGAGCTGTTTTTT. Its protein product is CASGLAGGTGELFF.

In this sample, this clonotype turned up a few times. The chain recombines TRBV4-3 with TRBJ1-1, with 8 nucleotides matching TRBD1. Germline lookup yields CDR1 LGHNA and CDR2 YSLEER. This CDR3 comprises 15 residues. V was clipped by 1 base and J by 4 bases; unmatched bases: 5. The CDR3 DNA reads as TGCGCCAGCAGCCAAGGTCAGGGGGCCGGCACTGAAGCTTTCTTT. This sequence encodes CASSQGQGAGTEAFF.

The rearrangement joins TRBV10-2 to TRBJ2-7; a weak D match, TRBD2 (5 bases). The germline V gene has CDR1 WSHSY and CDR2 SAAADI. V shed 5 bases and J shed 1 base, with 15 bases lying between them. This CDR3 is 15 amino acids long. The CDR3 DNA is TGCGCCAGCAGTCCACTGGCGGGCCGTTCCTACGAGCAGTACTTC. Residues: CASSPLAGRSYEQYF.

This clonotype was counted at least ten times. The chain is built from TRBV15 and TRBJ1-2; 7 bases fit TRBD1. The V and J ends lost 1 base and 5 bases, in that order; junction bases with no gene match: 7. The CDR3 loop spans 15 amino acids. CDR1 LNHNV and CDR2 YYDKDF come from the germline V gene (reference sequence). The CDR3 bases are TGTGCCACCAGCAGAGGAGGGGGCGCGGAATATGGCTACACCTTC. Protein: CATSRGGGAEYGYTF.

The rearrangement uses TRBV20-1 and TRBJ1-2, with no clear D. There are 14 residues in the CDR3. Trimming cost V 3 bases and J 4 bases, with 15 bases left between them. Germline V gene lookup returns CDR1 DFQATT and CDR2 SNEGSKA (reference sequence). The CDR3 DNA is TGCAGTGCTAGTCCTTCGGTTTCCCCCTATGGCTACACCTTC. Translation: CSASPSVSPYGYTF.

The chain is built from TRBV29-1 and TRBJ2-3, with 7 bases matching TRBD1. This CDR3 is 14 amino acids long. V lost 7 bases, J lost 0 bases, and 7 bases stayed unmatched. The germline V gene encodes CDR1 SQVTM and CDR2 ANQGSEA. CDR3 protein: CSAEGAASTDTQYF. Written as DNA, the CDR3 is TGCAGCGCTGAGGGGGCGGCTAGCACAGATACGCAGTATTTT.

This clonotype came up many times. V usage is TRBV27 and J usage is TRBJ1-5, with a weak D call TRBD1 (5 bases). The CDR3 covers 15 residues. V lost 4 bases and J lost 0, with 10 bases in between. Looked up from germline, CDR1 is MNHEY and CDR2 is SMNVEV (reference sequence). The CDR3 region has the DNA TGTGCCAGCAGTTCGACAGATTATAGCAATCAGCCCCAGCATTTT. Its protein is CASSSTDYSNQPQHF.

This clonotype was seen ten or more times. The chain employs TRBV7-2 and TRBJ2-5; D gene unclear. The V and J ends lost 7 bases and 4 bases respectively, with 16 bases between them. Germline V gives CDR1 SGHTA, CDR2 FQGNSA. The CDR3 has 14 residues. This chain's CDR3 is CASTMLRTGETQYF. The CDR3 nucleotides read TGTGCCAGCACCATGCTTCGGACGGGAGAGACCCAGTACTTC.

This chain connects TRBV27 to TRBJ2-2, with D perhaps matching TRBD2 (5 bases). Trimming stripped 5 bases from V and 3 bases from J, with 19 bases between. CDR1 is MNHEY, CDR2 SMNVEV, per germline (reference sequence). This CDR3 is built from 17 residues. The CDR3 DNA sequence: TGTGCCAGCAGTCCCCTTTTTTTCCGGGAATACACCGGGGAGCTGTTTTTT. Amino acid sequence: CASSPLFFREYTGELFF.

In DNA form, the CDR3 reads TGTGCCACCAGCAGAGAACAGGTTAACACCGGGGAGCTGTTTTTT. Protein product: CATSREQVNTGELFF. The rearrangement links TRBV15 to TRBJ2-2, with TRBD1 as a possible D gene (5 bases). V was pared by 0 bases and J by 2 bases, with 7 bases between. Germline loops: CDR1 LNHNV, CDR2 YYDKDF (reference sequence). The CDR3 totals 15 residues.

This clonotype showed up just a few times. V is TRBV6-1 and J is TRBJ1-5, with D uncertain. Germline V CDR1 and CDR2: MNHNS, SASEGT. V lost 10 bases to trimming and J lost 2 bases, with 15 bases between them. The CDR3 runs 14 residues. This CDR3 is CATYMAGRNQPQHF. CDR3 nucleotides: TGTGCCACCTACATGGCAGGCCGCAATCAGCCCCAGCATTTT.

At least ten counts were recorded for this clonotype. The rearrangement uses TRBV29-1 and TRBJ2-5; TRBD1 matches at 7 bases. The CDR3 covers 12 residues. Germline V gives CDR1 SQVTM, CDR2 ANQGSEA. The trim removed 6 bases at V and 3 bases at J, leaving 4 bases unmatched. For the CDR3, the DNA is TGCAGCGTGGAACAGGGGAAAGAGACCCAGTACTTC. Residues: CSVEQGKETQYF.